The 27 T cell receptor beta chains reported below all come from one sample, sequenced in a study of T-cell memory formation after mild COVID-19. Using its own MiXCR run on the 5' RACE reads, TCRdb lists one record per CDR3 protein. Of about 360,000 distinct CDR3 sequences listed, under 15% were seen once; the top ten hold around 22%. The material sequenced was PBMCs or a T cell subset sorted from them (not recorded which). The receptors were gathered from a young man who had mild COVID-19 (a few samples of this study predate the infection). Cell type and time point are not known.

This chain links TRBV5-4 with TRBJ2-7; TRBD1 agrees at 7 bases. V gave up 0 bases and J gave up 2 bases; unmatched junction bases: 2. The germline V gene encodes CDR1 SGHNT and CDR2 YYREEE (reference sequence). The CDR3 is 14 residues long. The DNA for the CDR3 is TGTGCCAGCAGCTTGGCCGGACAGGCCTACGAGCAGTACGTC. Translated: CASSLAGQAYEQYV.

The chain carries TRBV21-1 and TRBJ2-5. TRBV21-1 is given as a pseudogene. The CDR3 sequence is 14 residues long. CDR3 residues: CASKCNSSEETQYF. CDR3 DNA: TGTGCCAGCAAATGTAATAGCTCGGAGGAGACCCAGTACTTC.

V and J are TRBV4-1 and TRBJ2-7; 7 bases line up with TRBD2. Trimming at V came to 1 base and at J to 3 bases, leaving 6 bases not matched to a gene. The CDR3 totals 15 residues. From germline, CDR1 is MGHRA and CDR2 YSYEKL. The CDR3 spells CASSQGPGRDYEQYF. The DNA for the CDR3 is TGCGCCAGCAGCCAAGGTCCAGGGAGGGACTACGAGCAGTACTTC.

The chain recombines TRBV12-3 or TRBV12-4 with TRBJ2-2; D gene unclear. V dropped 0 bases and J dropped 5 bases, with 16 bases sitting between them. The CDR3 runs to 17 residues. The CDR3 sequence is CASSLASLSWRTGELFF. The CDR3 DNA reads TGTGCCAGCAGTTTAGCGAGCTTGTCCTGGCGGACCGGGGAGCTGTTTTTT.

This clonotype was recorded at least ten times. This chain links TRBV4-1 with TRBJ2-5; D might be TRBD1 (6 bases). The length of the CDR3 is 13 residues. The ends were cut back, 4 bases at V and 3 bases at J, with 9 bases in the middle. From germline, CDR1 is MGHRA and CDR2 YSYEKL. CDR3 loop: CASSRGQKETQYF. CDR3 bases: TGCGCCAGCAGCCGCGGACAGAAAGAGACCCAGTACTTC.

The rearrangement joins TRBV6-5 to TRBJ2-7, with D hard to call. Trimming removed 2 bases at V and 3 bases at J, with 14 bases between. The CDR3 loop spans 15 amino acids. CDR1 and CDR2 from the germline V gene are MNHEY and SVGAGI. The chain's CDR3 is CASSYAPSRSYEQYF. CDR3 sequence (DNA): TGTGCCAGCAGTTACGCCCCTAGTAGGAGCTACGAGCAGTACTTC.

This clonotype has at least ten counts. The V and J genes are TRBV5-1 and TRBJ2-2; 8 bases align to TRBD2. CDR3 length: 17 amino acids. V lost 1 base to trimming and J lost 0 bases; unmatched junction nucleotides: 5. Germline CDR1 is SGHRS and CDR2 is YFSETQ. Here the CDR3 DNA reads TGCGCCAGCAGCTTGTCTAGCGGGTTCGCGAACACCGGGGAGCTGTTTTTT. Residues: CASSLSSGFANTGELFF.

The rearrangement links TRBV4-1 to TRBJ2-7; maybe TRBD1 (5 bases). V was cut by 0 bases and J by 3 bases, with 12 bases left in between. This CDR3 comprises 15 residues. CDR1 is MGHRA, CDR2 YSYEKL, per germline. CDR3 in amino acids: CASSQEVVGDYEQYF. The DNA for the CDR3 is TGCGCCAGCAGCCAAGAAGTGGTAGGGGACTACGAGCAGTACTTC.

This clonotype was counted between two and nine times. The chain has TRBV9 and TRBJ2-3, with 12 positions matching TRBD2. Germline lookup yields CDR1 SGDLS and CDR2 YYNGEE. CDR3 length: 18 residues. V was clipped by 4 bases and J by 1 base; unmatched bases: 10. In nucleotides, the CDR3 is TGTGCCAGCAGCCGACTAGCGGGGGCCCCATGGGGCACAGATACGCAGTATTTT. This sequence encodes CASSRLAGAPWGTDTQYF.

This clonotype is medium-sized. One junction end disagrees with the germline gene, perhaps due to a read error. V gene TRBV5-1 combines with J gene TRBJ1-5, with D hard to call. Germline CDR1 reads SGHRS; CDR2 reads YFSETQ. This CDR3 has 13 residues. The CDR3 sequence: CASSLSGNQPQHF. The DNA of the CDR3 is TGTGCCAGCAGCTTATCCGGCAATCAGCCCCAGCATTTT.

In this sample, this clonotype turned up a few times. A much larger clone lies a single base off, so this may be a read error. The rearrangement uses TRBV6-1 and TRBJ1-5; D ambiguous. V gave up 6 bases and J gave up 0 bases, with 6 bases separating them. CDR1 is MNHNS, CDR2 SASEGT, per germline. This CDR3 has 13 amino acids. CDR3 sequence: CASREGSNQPQHF. CDR3 nucleotide sequence: TGTGCCAGCAGAGAGGGTAGCAATCAGCCCCAGCATTTT.

The chain carries TRBV27 and TRBJ2-1; D may be TRBD1 or TRBD2 (6 bases each). Deletions cut 3 bases from V and 7 bases from J, with 10 bases between. Looked up from germline, CDR1 is MNHEY and CDR2 is SMNVEV (reference sequence). CDR3 length: 13 residues. CDR3 residues: CASSFGGANEQFF. CDR3 bases: TGTGCCAGCAGTTTCGGGGGCGCGAATGAGCAGTTCTTC.

This clonotype was seen more than once but under ten times. CDR3 sequence reads: CASSEWFYTGELFF. The CDR3 DNA follows: TGTGCCAGCAGTGAATGGTTTTACACCGGGGAGCTGTTTTTT. This chain joins TRBV6-1 and TRBJ2-2; no firm D call. V was cut by 2 bases and J by 3 bases, with 7 bases left in between. There are 14 residues in the CDR3. Per germline, CDR1 MNHNS and CDR2 SASEGT.

This clonotype showed up just a few times. V gene TRBV20-1 combines with J gene TRBJ1-1; D is unresolved. The V gene's germline CDR1 is DFQATT and CDR2 SNEGSKA (reference sequence). The CDR3 covers 12 residues. Trimming removed 6 bases at V and 6 bases at J, with 14 bases between. The DNA for the CDR3 is TGCAGTGCAGACCGAACGGGAGCTGAAGCTTTCTTT. Its translation: CSADRTGAEAFF.

This clonotype was counted a few times. The chain carries TRBV7-8 and TRBJ1-1; D might be TRBD1 (6 bases). V shed 4 bases and J shed 0 bases, with 21 bases lying between them. This CDR3 has 18 residues. CDR1 and CDR2 from the germline V gene are SGHVS and FQNEAQ. The CDR3 region has the DNA TGTGCCAGCAGCTCCCAGCTTCCGAGGGGGATCCTGAACACTGAAGCTTTCTTT. This codes for CASSSQLPRGILNTEAFF.

This clonotype was counted only a few times. The chain links TRBV6-5 to TRBJ2-1, with D possibly being TRBD2 (6 bases). Germline V lookup: CDR1 MNHEY, CDR2 SVGAGI. The CDR3 is 13 amino acids. V dropped 4 bases and J dropped 6 bases, with 10 bases sitting between them. The CDR3 DNA reads TGTGCCAGCAGTTCCCAGGGAGGCAATGAGCAGTTCTTC. As protein: CASSSQGGNEQFF.

This clonotype was detected a few times. The rearrangement links TRBV11-2 to TRBJ2-5; TRBD1 aligns across 9 bases. The V and J ends lost 5 bases and 3 bases, in that order; junction bases with no gene match: 7. CDR1 is SGHAT and CDR2 is FQNNGV in the germline V gene. CDR3 length: 15 amino acids. CDR3 residues: CASSTGTGLEETQYF. CDR3 nucleotide sequence: TGTGCCAGCAGCACAGGGACAGGGCTGGAAGAGACCCAGTACTTC.

The chain carries TRBV11-2 and TRBJ1-2; maybe TRBD1 (6 bases). Looked up from germline, CDR1 is SGHAT and CDR2 is FQNNGV. The ends were cut back, 4 bases at V and 6 bases at J, with 15 bases in the middle. This CDR3 region has 14 residues. The CDR3 loop is CASSSLQGEHGYTF. CDR3 DNA sequence: TGTGCCAGCAGCTCCTTACAGGGTGAACATGGCTACACCTTC. The variable domain in full, completed from reference TRBV11-2 and TRBJ1-2, reads EAGVAQSPRYKIIEKRQSVAFWCNPISGHATLYWYQQILGQGPKLLIQFQNNGVVDDSQLPKDRFSAERLKGVDSTLKIQPAKLEDSAVYLCASSSLQGEHGYTFGSGTRLTVV.

The V gene is TRBV7-2, the J gene TRBJ1-1; D is undetermined. The V gene's germline CDR1 is SGHTA and CDR2 FQGNSA. With 5 bases removed from V and 1 base from J, the gap between germline ends came to 8 bases. The CDR3 is 13 amino acids. The CDR3 spells CASSTQTNTEAFF. The CDR3 nucleotides read TGTGCCAGCAGCACACAGACGAACACTGAAGCTTTCTTT.

This clonotype was found many times. V is TRBV12-3 or TRBV12-4 and J is TRBJ2-3, with D possibly matching TRBD1 (6 bases). The CDR3 covers 15 residues. V was cut by 5 bases and J by 5 bases, with 17 bases left in between. CDR3 sequence: CASSAPGTKGDTQYF. CDR3 nucleotide sequence: TGTGCCAGCAGTGCCCCTGGGACAAAGGGAGATACGCAGTATTTT.

This clonotype occurred a few times. V gene TRBV24-1 combines with J gene TRBJ2-1; TRBD1 agrees at 7 bases. V lost 3 bases, J lost 4 bases, and 5 bases stayed unmatched. CDR1 and CDR2 (germline): KGHDR, SFDVKD. The CDR3 length is 15 residues. The CDR3 DNA is TGTGCCACCAGTGATCCCGGGACAGCTTACAATGAGCAGTTCTTC. It is translated as CATSDPGTAYNEQFF.

The CDR3 DNA reads as TGCAGTGCTCAGGGAGGGAATTCACCCCTCCACTTT. Its protein product is CSAQGGNSPLHF. The chain uses TRBV20-1 and TRBJ1-6, with a possible D match to TRBD1 (5 bases). Germline lookup yields CDR1 DFQATT and CDR2 SNEGSKA (reference sequence). The CDR3 length is 12 residues. The germline V and J ends were trimmed by 5 bases and 7 bases, with 9 bases remaining between them.

This clonotype was counted ten times or more. The chain has TRBV20-1 and TRBJ1-6; D is unresolved. From germline, CDR1 is DFQATT and CDR2 SNEGSKA (reference sequence). The CDR3 length is 13 residues. V was cut by 1 base and J by 6 bases, with 7 bases left in between. For the CDR3, the DNA is TGCAGTGCTAGAGCCGAATTTAATTCACCCCTCCACTTT. Protein sequence: CSARAEFNSPLHF.

The chain has TRBV18 and TRBJ2-5; 8 nucleotides align to TRBD2. The CDR3 is 15 amino acids. V lost 1 base to trimming and J lost 2 bases; unmatched junction nucleotides: 3. The germline V gene has CDR1 KGHSH and CDR2 LQKENI. CDR3 sequence (DNA): TGTGCCAGCTCACCACGGTTAGCGGGGCAAGAGACCCAGTACTTC. Protein sequence: CASSPRLAGQETQYF.

This clonotype has a handful of counts. The CDR3 spells CAWRPGTAYEQYF. CDR3 bases: TGTGCCTGGAGGCCCGGGACAGCCTACGAGCAGTACTTC. The chain uses TRBV30 and TRBJ2-7; 7 nucleotides agree with TRBD1. The germline CDR1 and CDR2 sequences are GTSNPN and SVGIG (reference sequence). Trimming removed 3 bases from V and 2 bases from J; junction bases left unmatched: 4. The CDR3 loop spans 13 amino acids.

This clonotype was seen once. CDR3 nucleotides: TGTGCCAGCAGTCGCGAACAGGGGGCTTCCTACGAGCAGTACGTC. As protein: CASSREQGASYEQYV. The J gene is TRBJ2-7, the V gene TRBV6-1; 9 bases match TRBD1. Germline V gives CDR1 MNHNS, CDR2 SASEGT. V gave up 5 bases and J gave up 1 base; unmatched junction bases: 6. The CDR3 contains 15 residues.

In DNA, the CDR3 is TGTGCCAGCAGTTTTTGGGGGGCCGAAAAACTGTTTTTT. It translates to CASSFWGAEKLFF. This rearrangement joins TRBV12-3 or TRBV12-4 to TRBJ1-4; TRBD1 is a possible D gene (6 bases). The CDR3 runs to 13 residues. The ends were cut back, 3 bases at V and 8 bases at J, with 10 bases in the middle.